The 28 T cell receptor beta chains reported below all come from one sample, sequenced in a study of blood T cell repertoires in COVID-19. The data were produced by immunoSEQ multiplex PCR, yet TCRdb's version contains in-frame clones alone and is incomplete. The sample holds 60,000 to 70,000 clones, about 86% seen once. Sequenced: peripheral blood. The receptors originated from a man in his forties with COVID-19, enrolled during active disease.

This chain joins TRBV4-2 and TRBJ2-6; 9 nucleotides agree with TRBD1. Trimming at V came to 1 base and at J to 2 bases, leaving 6 bases not matched to a gene. The CDR3 is made up of 18 amino acids. Germline V gene lookup returns CDR1 LGHNA and CDR2 YNFKEQ. The chain's CDR3 is CASSQVTGGNAGANVLTF. CDR3 bases: TGTGCCAGCAGCCAAGTTACAGGGGGCAATGCTGGGGCCAACGTCCTGACTTTC.

J is TRBJ2-3 and V is TRBV7-3; a weak D match, TRBD1 (5 bases). Germline assignment: CDR1 SGHTA and CDR2 FQGTGA. Trimming took 5 bases from V and 4 from J, leaving 10 bases between them. The CDR3 sequence is 13 residues long. CDR3 bases: TGTGCCAGCAGCCCCCAAGGGGCAGATACGCAGTATTTT. Encoded protein: CASSPQGADTQYF.

The V and J genes are TRBV28 and TRBJ1-2; TRBD1 agrees at 9 bases. V was clipped by 6 bases and J by 4 bases; unmatched bases: 6. Germline V lookup: CDR1 MDHEN, CDR2 SYDVKM. The CDR3 totals 14 residues. The CDR3 DNA reads TGTGCCAGCAGGGGCCGGGACAGGGCCTATGGCTACACCTTC. This sequence encodes CASRGRDRAYGYTF.

The V call is TRBV6-5, the J call TRBJ1-1, with D possibly being TRBD1 (5 bases). The germline V and J ends were trimmed by 0 bases and 13 bases, with 12 bases remaining between them. CDR1 and CDR2 (germline): MNHEY, SVGAGI. The CDR3 loop spans 12 amino acids. The CDR3 spells CASSYSEGSHFF. CDR3 DNA sequence: TGTGCCAGCAGTTACTCGGAGGGGAGTCATTTCTTT.

The rearrangement links TRBV5-1 to TRBJ2-3; D might be TRBD1 (6 bases). Germline CDR1 SGHRS, CDR2 YFSETQ. The CDR3 sequence is 15 residues long. Trimming stripped 2 bases from V and 2 bases from J, with 12 bases between. The CDR3 DNA is TGCGCCAGCAGCTTCGAGAGGGGGAACACAGATACGCAGTATTTT. Translating it yields CASSFERGNTDTQYF.

The chain employs TRBV7-9 and TRBJ2-7; 7 bases match TRBD2. Per germline, CDR1 SEHNR and CDR2 FQNEAQ (reference sequence). J gave up 7 bases and V 1 base, and 1 base lay outside the gene matches. This CDR3 contains 12 residues. The CDR3: CASSLVRGEQYF. The CDR3 DNA reads TGTGCCAGCAGCTTAGTGCGGGGGGAGCAGTACTTC. Full variable domain (remainder filled in from reference TRBV7-9 and TRBJ2-7): DTGVSQNPRHKITKRGQNVTFRCDPISEHNRLYWYRQTLGQGPEFLTYFQNEAQLEKSRLLSDRFSAERPKGSFSTLEIQRTEQGDSAMYLCASSLVRGEQYFGPGTRLTVT.

This clone occurred once. The CDR3 region has the DNA TGCGCCAGCAGCCAAGATTTAGCGGGGGCCCTCGGGACCCAGTACTTC. Protein: CASSQDLAGALGTQYF. This rearrangement joins TRBV4-1 to TRBJ2-5; the match to TRBD2 covers 9 bases. The V segment lost 0 bases and the J segment 7 bases; nucleotides outside the gene matches: 9. Per germline, CDR1 MGHRA and CDR2 YSYEKL. The CDR3 has 16 residues.

The CDR3 sequence is CASSGTSSTDTQYF. The CDR3 DNA reads TGTGCCAGCAGCGGGACTAGCAGCACAGATACGCAGTATTTT. The V and J genes are TRBV3-1 (or the pseudogene TRBV3-2) and TRBJ2-3; 9 bases are a match to TRBD2. This CDR3 spans 14 amino acids. Per germline, CDR1 LGHDT and CDR2 YNNKEL (reference sequence). The V segment lost 5 bases and the J segment 0 bases; nucleotides outside the gene matches: 0.

The chain couples TRBV18 to TRBJ1-6; 7 nucleotides line up with TRBD1. The V gene end was trimmed by 6 bases and the J gene end by 0 bases; junction bases not matched to a gene: 5. The CDR3 has 16 residues. Germline V gives CDR1 KGHSH, CDR2 LQKENI. The CDR3 bases are TGTGCCAGCTCGGAACAGGGGTTCTCCTATAATTCACCCCTCCACTTT. Amino acid sequence: CASSEQGFSYNSPLHF.

CDR3 loop: CASSQTSFLLKETQYF. The CDR3 DNA is TGTGCCAGTAGCCAGACTAGTTTCCTCCTAAAAGAGACCCAGTACTTC. The genes are TRBV19 and TRBJ2-5, with D possibly TRBD2 on 6 matching bases. The CDR3 extends over 16 amino acids. V was pared by 6 bases and J by 3 bases, with 20 bases between. Looked up from germline, CDR1 is LNHDA and CDR2 is SQIVND (reference sequence).

V gene TRBV5-1 combines with J gene TRBJ2-1, with 14 bases lining up with TRBD2. Per the germline V gene, CDR1 is SGHRS and CDR2 is YFSETQ. This CDR3 has 16 residues. V dropped 6 bases and J dropped 10; count of bases not matched to a gene: 12. The CDR3 sequence: CASTGYIGLAGGEQFF. CDR3 sequence (DNA): TGCGCCAGCACTGGATATATCGGACTAGCGGGGGGAGAGCAGTTCTTC.

This sequence joins TRBV7-9 and TRBJ2-2, with D hard to call. The length of the CDR3 is 14 residues. The V end was cut by 3 bases, the J end by 4 bases, with 9 bases between. Per the germline V gene, CDR1 is SEHNR and CDR2 is FQNEAQ (reference sequence). CDR3 protein: CASSLSPTTGELFF. The CDR3 DNA is TGTGCCAGCAGCTTGAGCCCCACCACCGGGGAGCTGTTTTTT.

The rearrangement uses TRBV18 and TRBJ2-1, with 12 bases identical to TRBD1. The V and J ends lost 6 bases and 7 bases, in that order; junction bases with no gene match: 13. CDR1 is KGHSH and CDR2 is LQKENI in the germline V gene. The CDR3 length is 17 residues. CDR3 sequence (DNA): TGTGCCAGCTCCCTCACCGGGACAGGGGGCTCGGGGAATGAGCAGTTCTTC. Encoded protein: CASSLTGTGGSGNEQFF.

V and J are TRBV29-1 and TRBJ1-4; D possibly corresponds to TRBD1 (5 bases). Germline CDR1 and CDR2: SQVTM and ANQGSEA. CDR3 length: 14 amino acids. V dropped 6 bases and J dropped 5 bases, with 16 bases sitting between them. As DNA, the CDR3 is TGCAGCGTCGCCATCCAGGGAGGGAATGAAAAACTGTTTTTT. Its protein is CSVAIQGGNEKLFF.

This sequence joins TRBV4-2 and TRBJ2-3, with TRBD2 matching over 7 bases. The CDR3 is 15 residues long. Germline CDR1 reads LGHNA; CDR2 reads YNFKEQ. V gave up 1 base and J gave up 3 bases; unmatched junction bases: 4. CDR3 protein: CASSQGGGTTDTQYF. The CDR3 nucleotides read TGTGCCAGCAGCCAAGGGGGGGGAACTACAGATACGCAGTATTTT.

CDR3 bases: TGTGCCAGCAGCTTCCTGACAGGGGGCACGGCCGCCACCTTC. Protein product: CASSFLTGGTAATF. The chain couples TRBV7-8 to TRBJ1-2; 10 bases map to TRBD1. Germline V gene data show CDR1 as SGHVS and CDR2 as FQNEAQ. J was trimmed by 13 bases and V by 3 bases; bases with no gene match: 11. This CDR3 spans 14 amino acids.

V gene TRBV5-1 combines with J gene TRBJ2-5, with 7 bases identical to TRBD1. Germline CDR1 SGHRS, CDR2 YFSETQ. The ends lost 0 bases at V and 3 bases at J; junction bases unmatched: 5. This CDR3 is 15 amino acids long. The CDR3 here is CASSLGQGKKETQYF. CDR3 nucleotide sequence: TGCGCCAGCAGCTTGGGACAGGGAAAAAAAGAGACCCAGTACTTC.

The CDR3 bases are TGTGCCAGCAAAAGGACAGGAGTCCACGAGCAGTACTTC. Translated: CASKRTGVHEQYF. The chain recombines TRBV2 with TRBJ2-7; 7 bases line up with TRBD1. Germline CDR1 and CDR2: SNHLY and FYNNEI. CDR3 size: 13 residues. The V gene end was trimmed by 7 bases and the J gene end by 5 bases; junction bases not matched to a gene: 8.

The chain employs TRBV10-3 and TRBJ2-1, with 10 bases matching TRBD1. Unmatched junction bases numbered 6, after V lost 10 bases and J lost 6 bases. CDR1 and CDR2 (germline): ENHRY, SYGVKD. This CDR3 region has 13 residues. The CDR3 is CATRDRGGNEQFF. The CDR3 coding sequence is TGTGCCACCCGGGACAGGGGAGGCAATGAGCAGTTCTTC.

This clone turned up a few times. The chain uses TRBV5-1 and TRBJ1-6; 9 bases align to TRBD1. The CDR3 has 16 residues. CDR1 is SGHRS, CDR2 YFSETQ, per germline. The trim removed 3 bases at V and 8 bases at J, leaving 9 bases unmatched. The CDR3 reads CASSSGDWTGDSPLHF. In DNA form, the CDR3 reads TGCGCCAGCAGCTCGGGGGATTGGACAGGGGATTCACCCCTCCACTTT.

This clone was counted a single time. The chain employs TRBV30 and TRBJ2-7; possibly TRBD2 for D (5 bases). Germline CDR1 GTSNPN, CDR2 SVGIG (reference sequence). The CDR3 sequence is 14 residues long. V was cut by 0 bases and J by 6 bases, with 15 bases left in between. The CDR3 DNA follows: TGTGCCTGGAGTGTATTGCGGGTCGCAGGCGAGCAGTACTTC. This gives the protein CAWSVLRVAGEQYF.

This chain joins TRBV5-4 and TRBJ1-2; 12 bases fit TRBD1. This CDR3 has 15 amino acids. V was pared by 4 bases and J by 7 bases, with 8 bases of the junction left unmatched. In germline, CDR1 is SGHNT, CDR2 YYREEE (reference sequence). The CDR3 region has the DNA TGTGCCAGCAGCCAGGGACAGGGGGCAAGTGGTGGCTACACCTTC. Translating it yields CASSQGQGASGGYTF.

This clone was counted once. The genes are TRBV20-1 and TRBJ1-1, with D hard to call. Germline V gene sequence: CDR1 DFQATT, CDR2 SNEGSKA (reference sequence). This CDR3 spans 13 amino acids. Between the trimmed V and J ends, which lost 3 bases and 4 bases, there was a span of 12 bases. The CDR3: CSASIGGGTEAFF. The DNA for the CDR3 is TGCAGTGCTAGTATAGGTGGAGGCACTGAAGCTTTCTTT.

The V call is TRBV6-1, the J call TRBJ1-4; D remains ambiguous. Trimming removed 2 bases at V and 5 bases at J, with 12 bases between. In germline, CDR1 is MNHNS, CDR2 SASEGT. This CDR3 is built from 15 residues. The CDR3: CASSEMVAVNEKLFF. The CDR3 DNA reads TGTGCCAGCAGTGAAATGGTGGCAGTAAATGAAAAACTGTTTTTT.

The chain joins TRBV3-1 (or the pseudogene TRBV3-2) to TRBJ2-7, with 7 nucleotides matching TRBD1. CDR1 LGHDT and CDR2 YNNKEL come from the germline V gene (reference sequence). The CDR3 sequence is 14 residues long. The V and J ends lost 2 bases and 7 bases, in that order; junction bases with no gene match: 8. CDR3 in DNA: TGTGCCAGCAGCCAAATGACAGGGTGGCAAGAGCAGTACTTC. This codes for CASSQMTGWQEQYF.

The chain uses TRBV5-1 and TRBJ1-2, with D unclear. V was pared by 3 bases and J by 4 bases, with 10 bases between. Per the germline V gene, CDR1 is SGHRS and CDR2 is YFSETQ. CDR3 length equals 13 residues. In DNA form, the CDR3 reads TGCGCCAGCAGCTCCACAGCTGCCTATGGCTACACCTTC. Amino acids: CASSSTAAYGYTF.

The chain recombines TRBV29-1 with TRBJ2-3; perhaps TRBD1 as D (6 bases). The CDR3 extends over 12 amino acids. The germline gives CDR1 SQVTM, CDR2 ANQGSEA. Trimming shortened V by 4 bases and J by 5 bases, and 10 bases separated the two germline ends. CDR3 coding DNA: TGCAGCGTTGGGTGGGGGCAAGATACGCAGTATTTT. Translation: CSVGWGQDTQYF.

The rearrangement links TRBV6-7 to TRBJ2-3; 8 bases match TRBD2. TRBV6-7 is annotated as an ORF whose role is uncertain. CDR3 length equals 16 residues. With 2 bases clipped from V and 2 bases from J, the junction kept 6 bases outside the gene matches. CDR3 protein: CASSYEAGANTDTQYF. CDR3 nucleotide sequence: TGTGCCAGCAGTTACGAAGCGGGGGCGAACACAGATACGCAGTATTTT.